These 21 T cell receptor beta chains share one sample of origin, sequenced in a study of cytomegalovirus exposure and HLA in healthy donors. The PCR made use of 60 Vbeta and 13 Jbeta primers. The repertoire was sequenced with immunoSEQ multiplex PCR; TCRdb's copy has only in-frame clones and lacks some. Of some 150,000 clones listed, 55% to 65% are singletons. Sequencing was performed on PBMCs. The receptors originated from a man aged 35-49 years in good health and CMV-seronegative.

This clone has only a few counts. The rearrangement uses TRBV6-1 and TRBJ1-1; D gene uncertain. The CDR3 runs 13 residues. V lost 3 bases and J 6 bases, leaving 11 bases between the germline ends. CDR1 MNHNS and CDR2 SASEGT come from the germline V gene. DNA for the CDR3: TGTGCCAGCAGTGACCAGAAAGGAGCTGAAGCTTTCTTT. Its protein is CASSDQKGAEAFF.

The chain carries TRBV4-2 and TRBJ2-1; a possible D gene is TRBD1 (5 bases). The V end lost 1 base, the J end lost 6 bases, and 10 bases lay between the germline ends. The CDR3 length is 14 residues. Germline values: CDR1 LGHNA, CDR2 YNFKEQ. CDR3 DNA: TGTGCCAGCAGCCAAGTCCAGGGTTTCAATGAGCAGTTCTTC. This translates into CASSQVQGFNEQFF.

The chain links TRBV2 to TRBJ1-5, with TRBD1 as a possible D gene (6 bases). The CDR3 runs to 15 residues. CDR1 is SNHLY, CDR2 FYNNEI, per germline. V lost 11 bases, J lost 2 bases, and 19 bases lay in between. The CDR3 spells CASSTGGRGNQPQHF. The CDR3 bases are TGTGCCTCGAGTACCGGGGGGCGAGGCAATCAGCCCCAGCATTTT.

The rearrangement links TRBV9 to TRBJ2-5, with D maybe TRBD2 (6 bases). The CDR3 is 16 amino acids. Germline V gene sequence: CDR1 SGDLS, CDR2 YYNGEE. Trimming stripped 0 bases from V and 1 base from J, with 13 bases between. Here the CDR3 reads CASSVGTLATQETQYF. The CDR3 DNA reads TGTGCCAGCAGCGTAGGGACGCTAGCGACCCAAGAGACCCAGTACTTC.

The chain is built from TRBV7-2 and TRBJ2-5, with D hard to call. Germline lookup yields CDR1 SGHTA and CDR2 FQGNSA. CDR3 length: 12 amino acids. Trimming pared 10 bases from V and 5 bases from J, leaving 14 bases between. CDR3 bases: TGTGCCATCTCGCGAGTTAAGGAGACCCAGTACTTC. It encodes CAISRVKETQYF.

This chain joins TRBV19 and TRBJ1-5; D is unresolved. V was cut by 6 bases and J by 4 bases, with 16 bases left in between. Germline V lookup: CDR1 LNHDA, CDR2 SQIVND (reference sequence). The CDR3 loop spans 15 amino acids. As DNA, the CDR3 is TGTGCCAGTAGCCATGTCGGGTCCGCAAATCAGCCCCAGCATTTT. This translates into CASSHVGSANQPQHF.

V gene TRBV4-2 combines with J gene TRBJ1-1, with unresolved D. The germline V gene has CDR1 LGHNA and CDR2 YNFKEQ. The CDR3 is made up of 14 amino acids. The V end was cut by 0 bases, the J end by 3 bases, with 8 bases between. The chain's CDR3 is CASSQEPGDTEAFF. CDR3 bases: TGTGCCAGCAGCCAAGAACCAGGCGACACTGAAGCTTTCTTT.

This clone was detected only a few times. The chain recombines TRBV7-2 with TRBJ1-4, with D unresolved. Germline-derived CDR1 and CDR2 are SGHTA and FQGNSA. The ends were cut back, 1 base at V and 7 bases at J, with 10 bases in the middle. This CDR3 is 14 amino acids long. In DNA form, the CDR3 reads TGTGCCAGCAGCTTAGGAGGGCTAGGTGAAAAACTGTTTTTT. It yields the protein CASSLGGLGEKLFF.

This chain links TRBV27 with TRBJ2-1, with 10 bases matching TRBD2. There are 17 residues in the CDR3. The V segment lost 5 bases and the J segment 1 base; nucleotides outside the gene matches: 8. Germline CDR1 is MNHEY and CDR2 is SMNVEV (reference sequence). The CDR3 sequence is CASSPYRLAGSYNEQFF. As DNA, the CDR3 is TGTGCCAGCAGTCCATATCGACTAGCGGGTTCCTACAATGAGCAGTTCTTC.

The CDR3 reads CAWSPPDRLNTEAFF. CDR3 nucleotides: TGTGCCTGGAGCCCCCCGGACAGGCTGAACACTGAAGCTTTCTTT. J is TRBJ1-1 and V is TRBV30; 7 nucleotides line up with TRBD1. J gave up 0 bases and V 3 bases, and 7 bases lay outside the gene matches. Germline V lookup: CDR1 GTSNPN, CDR2 SVGIG (reference sequence). CDR3 size: 15 residues.

The V gene is TRBV19, the J gene TRBJ2-7; a possible D gene is TRBD1 (6 bases). This CDR3 comprises 12 residues. Germline CDR1 reads LNHDA; CDR2 reads SQIVND (reference sequence). The ends were cut back, 6 bases at V and 3 bases at J, with 9 bases in the middle. CDR3 residues: CASSADSYEQYF. CDR3 DNA: TGTGCCAGTAGCGCGGACAGCTACGAGCAGTACTTC. The full variable domain, rest sourced from reference TRBV19 and TRBJ2-7, is DGGITQSPKYLFRKEGQNVTLSCEQNLNHDAMYWYRQDPGQGLRLIYYSQIVNDFQKGDIAEGYSVSREKKESFPLTVTSAQKNPTAFYLCASSADSYEQYFGPGTRLTVT.

The chain carries TRBV19 and TRBJ2-3; 9 bases are a match to TRBD1. Germline assignment: CDR1 LNHDA and CDR2 SQIVND (reference sequence). Trimming removed 5 bases from V and 3 bases from J; junction bases left unmatched: 6. This CDR3 has 15 residues. CDR3 coding DNA: TGTGCCAGTAGTCCACGGGGACAGGGAACAGATACGCAGTATTTT. Residues: CASSPRGQGTDTQYF.

The chain couples TRBV11-2 to TRBJ2-7; TRBD2 matches at 11 bases. The CDR3 sequence is 14 residues long. CDR1 and CDR2 (germline): SGHAT, FQNNGV. After removal of 5 bases from V and 6 bases from J, the junction contained 6 bases not matched to a gene. The DNA of the CDR3 is TGTGCCAGCAGCGCCCTAGCGGGGGGTTTCGAGCAGTACTTC. Translated: CASSALAGGFEQYF.

Ten or more counts support this clone. This chain connects TRBV6-6 to TRBJ2-3, with D unclear. This CDR3 has 13 amino acids. Germline V gene lookup returns CDR1 MNHNY and CDR2 SVGAGI (reference sequence). V lost 2 bases, J lost 2 bases, and 5 bases lay in between. The CDR3 spells CASSYTNTDTQYF. Here the CDR3 DNA reads TGTGCCAGCAGTTACACTAACACAGATACGCAGTATTTT.

This clone has more than one count but fewer than ten. The chain joins TRBV6-5 to TRBJ1-2, with a weak D call TRBD1 (5 bases). Germline V gives CDR1 MNHEY, CDR2 SVGAGI. V lost 8 bases to trimming and J lost 3 bases, with 16 bases between them. The CDR3 runs 14 residues. CDR3 nucleotides: TGTGCCAGCGGACGACAGACCCGAGACTATGGCTACACCTTC. The encoded protein is CASGRQTRDYGYTF.

This clone was seen a handful of times. The chain recombines TRBV9 with TRBJ1-3; tentatively, D is TRBD1 (5 bases). This CDR3 is 14 amino acids long. V was cut by 0 bases and J by 1 base, with 5 bases left in between. Germline V lookup: CDR1 SGDLS, CDR2 YYNGEE. CDR3 DNA: TGTGCCAGCAGCGTAGCAGGGTCTGGAAACACCATATATTTT. This gives the protein CASSVAGSGNTIYF.

On this clone itself: A much more abundant neighbour one base away suggests this may be a read error. DNA of the CDR3: TGTGCCAGCAGCTTGACAGGGAGCACAGATACGCAGTATTTT. Amino acids: CASSLTGSTDTQYF. The chain is built from TRBV5-4 and TRBJ2-3; maybe TRBD1 (6 bases). Trimming cost V 1 base and J 0 bases, with 6 bases left between them. The CDR3 contains 14 residues. Germline V lookup: CDR1 SGHNT, CDR2 YYREEE (reference sequence).

The chain carries TRBV29-1 and TRBJ2-2; TRBD2 is a possible D gene (6 bases). Germline lookup yields CDR1 SQVTM and CDR2 ANQGSEA. The CDR3 length is 14 residues. V gave up 5 bases and J gave up 0 bases, with 10 bases separating them. This CDR3 reads CSVQEGANTGELFF. The CDR3 DNA follows: TGCAGCGTTCAGGAGGGAGCGAACACCGGGGAGCTGTTTTTT.

As regards this clone: The junction and the germline gene differ at one end; a read error may be behind it. The chain employs TRBV12-5 and TRBJ2-3; D unresolved. The CDR3 is made up of 13 amino acids. Germline loops: CDR1 LGHNT, CDR2 FRNRAP. CDR3 in DNA: TGTGCTAGTGGTTTGGCTGGCACGGATACGCAGTATTTT. Amino acid sequence: CASGLAGTDTQYF. Looking up the rest from reference TRBV12-5 and TRBJ2-3 gives the full variable domain: DARVTQTPRHKVTEMGQEVTMRCQPILGHNTVFWYRQTMMQGLELLAYFRNRAPLDDSGMPKDRFSAEMPDATLATLKIQPSEPRDSAVYFCASGLAGTDTQYFGPGTRLTVL.

The chain carries TRBV28 and TRBJ1-5, with D perhaps matching TRBD1 (6 bases). The CDR3 loop spans 17 amino acids. CDR1 MDHEN and CDR2 SYDVKM come from the germline V gene. The V gene lost 5 bases and the J gene lost 1 base, with 18 bases spanning the gap. The CDR3 nucleotides are TGTGCCAGCAGTGCCCATCCAGGGGCTGGGAGCAATCAGCCCCAGCATTTT. It is translated as CASSAHPGAGSNQPQHF.

CDR3 nucleotide sequence: TGTGCCAGCAGTCCCGGGACAGGTTCCTACGAGCAGTACTTC. The encoded protein is CASSPGTGSYEQYF. The rearrangement uses TRBV6-4 and TRBJ2-7; 8 nucleotides match TRBD1. The junction had 4 bases not matched to a gene; V was cut back by 5 bases and J by 1 base. The CDR3 is made up of 14 amino acids. Per germline, CDR1 MRHNA and CDR2 SNTAGT.